These 18 T cell receptor beta chains came from one sample sequenced in a study of cytomegalovirus exposure and HLA in healthy donors. The PCR used 60 Vbeta and 13 Jbeta primers. Produced via immunoSEQ multiplex PCR; TCRdb's table is partial and in-frame only. The sample records tens of thousands of clones, 76% being singletons. Input material: PBMCs. The receptors derive from a male donor in good health and CMV-seronegative.

V gene TRBV27 combines with J gene TRBJ1-5, with D perhaps TRBD1 (6 bases). Germline-derived CDR1 and CDR2 are MNHEY and SMNVEV (reference sequence). The CDR3 runs to 16 residues. Trimming removed 6 bases from V and 1 base from J, with 16 bases in between. The CDR3 coding sequence is TGTGCCAGCAGACTCAAAGGGGGGGCGAGCAATCAGCCCCAGCATTTT. Translated: CASRLKGGASNQPQHF.

V and J are TRBV2 and TRBJ2-5; the D is unclear. V was trimmed by 7 bases and J by 2 bases, leaving 23 bases between them. CDR3 length: 17 residues. From germline, CDR1 is SNHLY and CDR2 FYNNEI. The CDR3 region is CASKREWVTPTQETQYF. Written as DNA, the CDR3 is TGTGCCAGCAAGCGAGAGTGGGTGACCCCTACGCAAGAGACCCAGTACTTC.

The J gene is TRBJ2-4, the V gene TRBV11-3; 8 positions match TRBD2. CDR3 length: 15 amino acids. The J segment lost 12 bases and the V segment lost 1 base, leaving 11 bases of the junction unmatched. Germline CDR1 and CDR2: SGHNT and YENEEA. In DNA, the CDR3 is TGTGCCAGCAGCTTAGGGGGCGGGAGGTCAGACAGTCAGTACTTC. Its protein is CASSLGGGRSDSQYF.

This rearrangement joins TRBV10-2 to TRBJ1-1, with 8 bases fitting TRBD1. V gave up 8 bases and J gave up 4 bases; unmatched junction bases: 6. The CDR3 loop spans 13 amino acids. The germline gives CDR1 WSHSY, CDR2 SAAADI. In nucleotides, the CDR3 is TGCGCCAGCCAGATAACAGGGGGCACTGAAGCTTTCTTT. This gives the protein CASQITGGTEAFF.

The chain links TRBV15 to TRBJ2-5, with TRBD2 identical over 7 bases. CDR3 length equals 15 residues. V lost 1 base to trimming and J lost 7 bases; unmatched junction nucleotides: 9. Germline CDR1 reads LNHNV; CDR2 reads YYDKDF (reference sequence). The CDR3 reads CATSRGVGLEVTQYF. CDR3 sequence (DNA): TGTGCCACCAGCAGAGGAGTAGGACTAGAGGTGACCCAGTACTTC.

This sequence joins TRBV5-6 and TRBJ2-7; 7 bases line up with TRBD1. The CDR3 contains 18 residues. CDR1 and CDR2 from the germline V gene are SGHDT and YYEEEE. Trimming cost V 3 bases and J 3 bases; bases outside gene matches: 18. As DNA, the CDR3 is TGTGCCAGCAGCTCGACAGGGACCCCCGGGGCCCAATACTACGAGCAGTACTTC. Translating gives CASSSTGTPGAQYYEQYF.

This chain links TRBV7-8 with TRBJ2-3; a possible D gene is TRBD1 (5 bases). V lost 6 bases and J 3 bases, leaving 16 bases between the germline ends. The CDR3 is 15 amino acids. Germline lookup yields CDR1 SGHVS and CDR2 FQNEAQ. The CDR3 region has the DNA TGTGCCAGCAGGTCCTCCAGGGCTGGGACAGATACGCAGTATTTT. It codes for CASRSSRAGTDTQYF.

This clone has a handful of counts. The gene calls are TRBV5-1 and TRBJ2-3, with 7 bases identical to TRBD2. The CDR3 sequence is 14 residues long. Per germline, CDR1 SGHRS and CDR2 YFSETQ. J gave up 1 base and V 4 bases, and 3 bases lay outside the gene matches. The CDR3 sequence is CASSPLARTDTQYF. The CDR3 coding sequence is TGCGCCAGCAGCCCACTAGCGCGCACAGATACGCAGTATTTT.

V usage is TRBV19 and J usage is TRBJ2-7, with 12 bases fitting TRBD2. CDR1 and CDR2 from the germline V gene are LNHDA and SQIVND (reference sequence). Losses at the gene ends were 4 bases for V and 0 bases for J; bases not matched to a gene: 4. This CDR3 comprises 16 residues. This CDR3 is CASSTRTSGNSYEQYF. CDR3 nucleotides: TGTGCCAGTAGTACCCGGACTAGCGGGAACTCCTACGAGCAGTACTTC.

The table lists this clone with a count of one. This chain connects TRBV5-1 to TRBJ2-2; D is perhaps TRBD2 (6 bases). With 4 bases removed from V and 7 bases from J, the gap between germline ends came to 23 bases. Germline-derived CDR1 and CDR2 are SGHRS and YFSETQ. The CDR3 consists of 17 residues. The CDR3 is CASSLSRAGPPVGELFF. In DNA form, the CDR3 reads TGCGCCAGCAGCCTGAGTAGGGCGGGGCCACCGGTCGGGGAGCTGTTTTTT.

This chain joins TRBV28 and TRBJ2-4; no definite D call. Per the germline V gene, CDR1 is MDHEN and CDR2 is SYDVKM. The CDR3 consists of 13 residues. Deletions cut 9 bases from V and 0 bases from J, with 9 bases between. CDR3 sequence reads: CASSNRAKNIQYF. The CDR3 nucleotides read TGTGCCAGTTCTAATAGAGCCAAAAACATTCAGTACTTC.

V and J are TRBV7-2 and TRBJ1-4, with 10 nucleotides matching TRBD1. This CDR3 has 16 amino acids. Germline CDR1 and CDR2: SGHTA and FQGNSA. V shed 0 bases and J 7 bases; nucleotides not matched to a gene: 5. This CDR3 reads CASSLAPGQGIEKLFF. CDR3 coding DNA: TGTGCCAGCAGCTTAGCCCCGGGACAGGGGATTGAAAAACTGTTTTTT.

This clone was observed a single time. The chain is built from TRBV7-2 and TRBJ2-7; 8 nucleotides match TRBD2. This CDR3 comprises 17 residues. The trim removed 4 bases at V and 4 bases at J, leaving 15 bases unmatched. The V gene's germline CDR1 is SGHTA and CDR2 FQGNSA. DNA of the CDR3: TGTGCCAGCAGCTATTCCCCCACGGGAGGGTCGGGGTACGAGCAGTACTTC. Encoded protein: CASSYSPTGGSGYEQYF.

This clone was found a few times. The rearrangement joins TRBV1 to TRBJ1-1; the table gives TRBD1 as D, unverified against the DNA. TRBV1 is a known pseudogene. The CDR3 totals 11 residues. As DNA, the CDR3 is TGCACCAGCAGCCAGGGGCCTGAAGCTTTCTTT. This translates into CTSSQGPEAFF.

The chain has TRBV28 and TRBJ1-4; TRBD1 agrees at 8 bases. Germline CDR1 and CDR2: MDHEN and SYDVKM. The CDR3 loop spans 16 amino acids. The junction had 12 bases not matched to a gene; V was cut back by 4 bases and J by 8 bases. The CDR3 DNA is TGTGCCAGCAGTTCAGATCCAGGGACAGGCCGGGAAAAACTGTTTTTT. As protein: CASSSDPGTGREKLFF.

Details on this clone: This is likely a read error, given that the CDR3 carries no conserved phenylalanine or tryptophan at its end. The DNA is omitted, as the CDR3 cannot be located on it reliably, and the CDR3 follows TCRdb's listing. The rearrangement joins TRBV7-9 to TRBJ1-2; the D call in the table, TRBD1, was not verified against the DNA. Germline CDR1 SEHNR, CDR2 FQNEAQ (reference sequence). The CDR3 contains 12 residues when both ends are counted. This CDR3 is CASSPGDRGIVV.

This sequence joins TRBV7-2 and TRBJ1-1; 8 nucleotides align to TRBD1. The CDR3 has 17 residues. Trimming took 1 base from V and 0 from J; bases not matched to a gene: 7. Germline V gene data show CDR1 as SGHTA and CDR2 as FQGNSA. CDR3 coding DNA: TGTGCCAGCAGCTTAGTTCAGGGGGCTACAATGAACACTGAAGCTTTCTTT. Its translation: CASSLVQGATMNTEAFF.

The chain is built from TRBV7-2 and TRBJ2-3, with 10 bases identical to TRBD2. CDR3 size: 18 residues. With V trimmed by 1 base and J by 2 bases, 9 bases remained unmatched. Germline CDR1 SGHTA, CDR2 FQGNSA. CDR3 region: CASSLGLKRGGVTDTQYF. The CDR3 DNA is TGTGCCAGCAGCTTAGGACTGAAGCGGGGGGGCGTCACAGATACGCAGTATTTT.